This TCR beta chain originates from a study of control samples from healthy donors and cancer patients. Trimming shortened V by 2 bases and J by 0 bases, and 2 bases separated the two germline ends. This CDR3 contains 12 residues. CDR1 SGHRS and CDR2 YFSETQ come from the germline V gene. Here immunoSEQ multiplex PCR was the method, and the copy in TCRdb shows in-frame clones only, minus some. In the table there are around 97,000 clones, about 89% of which are singletons. The receptor was derived from a man aged 55-75 years with lung cancer. The chain carries TRBV5-1 and TRBJ1-1, with D unresolved. Sequencing was performed on PBMCs. The CDR3 sequence is CASSFLNTEAFF. DNA of the CDR3: TGCGCCAGCAGCTTCCTGAACACTGAAGCTTTCTTT.